This TCR beta chain was documented in a study of cytomegalovirus exposure and HLA in healthy donors. Study details: Under 85% of around 390 genotyped donors fell in the Caucasian-associated ancestry cluster.

Both 60 Vbeta primers and 13 Jbeta primers went into the PCR. TCRdb's copy holds only in-frame clones and misses some; the assay was immunoSEQ multiplex PCR. Of 150,000 to 180,000 clones in the sample, about 80% were seen once. The CDR3 is 11 amino acids. Germline CDR1 and CDR2: MDHEN and SYDVKM. The junction had 4 bases not matched to a gene; V was cut back by 7 bases and J by 8 bases. The sequenced material came from PBMCs. The V gene is TRBV28, the J gene TRBJ1-2; 7 bases align to TRBD1. This sequence originates from a man in his thirties or forties in good health and CMV-seropositive. As DNA, the CDR3 is TGTGCCAGCACAGGGGGTGGGGGCTACACCTTC. Translation: CASTGGGGYTF.